The next 21 T cell receptor beta chains were all read from a single sample in a study of blood T cell repertoires in COVID-19. Libraries were prepared by immunoSEQ multiplex PCR; TCRdb keeps only in-frame clonotypes and omits some of them. Among about 68,000 clones, around 90% were seen once, and the ten largest hold about 7.1%. The sample comprised peripheral blood. These receptors were collected from a human donor in a cohort sampled during active COVID-19.

The chain recombines TRBV6-6 with TRBJ2-5; 10 nucleotides align to TRBD2. This CDR3 spans 16 amino acids. J was trimmed by 3 bases and V by 0 bases; bases with no gene match: 4. CDR1 and CDR2 (germline): MNHNY, SVGAGI (reference sequence). CDR3 coding DNA: TGTGCCAGCAGTTACTCGAGGCTAGCGGGGGAAGAGACCCAGTACTTC. It yields the protein CASSYSRLAGEETQYF.

The chain employs TRBV7-2 and TRBJ1-1; weak D call: TRBD1 (5 bases). The V gene lost 6 bases and the J gene lost 1 base, with 9 bases spanning the gap. Germline V CDR1 and CDR2: SGHTA, FQGNSA. This CDR3 contains 13 residues. CDR3 DNA: TGTGCCAGCAGAAGGACACGGAACACTGAAGCTTTCTTT. This translates into CASRRTRNTEAFF.

The chain employs TRBV5-1 and TRBJ2-7, with D tentatively TRBD1 (5 bases). V was shortened by 4 bases and J by 3 bases, with 8 bases between the two germline ends. This CDR3 has 12 amino acids. The germline V gene has CDR1 SGHRS and CDR2 YFSETQ. The CDR3 region has the DNA TGCGCCAGCAGCGGAGACAGCTACGAGCAGTACTTC. Translating gives CASSGDSYEQYF.

This chain connects TRBV24-1 to TRBJ2-5; maybe TRBD2 (5 bases). This CDR3 contains 12 residues. CDR1 and CDR2 (germline): KGHDR, SFDVKD. V lost 10 bases and J 5 bases, leaving 13 bases between the germline ends. The CDR3 DNA follows: TGTGCCACGGCGAGGGATTCGGAGACCCAGTACTTC. Translation gives CATARDSETQYF.

The chain joins TRBV19 to TRBJ1-6; TRBD1 might be the D (6 bases). The CDR3 contains 15 residues. The ends were cut back, 3 bases at V and 8 bases at J, with 14 bases in the middle. Germline V CDR1 and CDR2: LNHDA, SQIVND (reference sequence). CDR3 DNA: TGTGCCAGTAGTATCGAGAAGGGGGAACATTCACCCCTCCACTTT. Residues: CASSIEKGEHSPLHF.

This chain links TRBV27 with TRBJ2-5; TRBD2 is a possible D gene (5 bases). The CDR3 loop spans 13 amino acids. CDR1 is MNHEY, CDR2 SMNVEV, per germline (reference sequence). The ends were cut back, 3 bases at V and 1 base at J, with 6 bases in the middle. The CDR3 spells CASSFLAQETQYF. CDR3 coding DNA: TGTGCCAGCAGTTTCCTAGCCCAAGAGACCCAGTACTTC.

The chain uses TRBV5-4 and TRBJ2-5; D perhaps matches TRBD2 (7 bases). V was clipped by 7 bases and J by 3 bases, with 16 bases between them. The CDR3 is made up of 14 amino acids. CDR1 is SGHNT, CDR2 YYREEE, per germline (reference sequence). CDR3 sequence (DNA): TGTGCCAGCCTGCTTAGGGGGGGAAAAGAGACCCAGTACTTC. This encodes CASLLRGGKETQYF.

In this sample, this clone turned up a few times. The chain employs TRBV5-1 and TRBJ1-3, with a weak D call TRBD1 (6 bases). The V end lost 0 bases, the J end lost 2 bases, and 9 bases lay between the germline ends. Germline lookup yields CDR1 SGHRS and CDR2 YFSETQ. The CDR3 has 15 amino acids. The CDR3 sequence: CASSLGTVTGNTIYF. Here the CDR3 DNA reads TGCGCCAGCAGCTTGGGGACAGTTACTGGAAACACCATATATTTT.

This clone showed up just once. The V and J genes are TRBV4-3 and TRBJ1-4; D remains ambiguous. Germline V gene data show CDR1 as LGHNA and CDR2 as YSLEER. Trimming removed 0 bases from V and 5 bases from J, with 16 bases in between. This CDR3 region has 17 residues. The CDR3, as DNA: TGCGCCAGCAGCCAAGATAGGGAGTCGGGTAAAAATGAAAAACTGTTTTTT. It codes for CASSQDRESGKNEKLFF.

The chain has TRBV7-2 and TRBJ1-1; maybe TRBD1 (6 bases). CDR1 is SGHTA, CDR2 FQGNSA, per germline. Trimming pared 3 bases from V and 1 base from J, leaving 9 bases between. This CDR3 region has 14 residues. In DNA, the CDR3 is TGTGCCAGCAGCTTCTACAGGGCGAACACTGAAGCTTTCTTT. Translating gives CASSFYRANTEAFF.

The rearrangement uses TRBV10-1 and TRBJ2-3; possibly TRBD2 for D (6 bases). V was pared by 10 bases and J by 0 bases, with 8 bases between. This CDR3 is built from 12 residues. Germline V CDR1 and CDR2: WNHNN, SYGVQD (reference sequence). For the CDR3, the DNA is TGCGCCACCGGGACTAGCACAGATACGCAGTATTTT. Translated, it gives CATGTSTDTQYF.

V is TRBV3-1 (or the pseudogene TRBV3-2) and J is TRBJ1-1; 10 bases are a match to TRBD1. The CDR3 runs to 11 residues. V lost 3 bases, J lost 11 bases, and 0 bases stayed unmatched. Germline assignment: CDR1 LGHDT and CDR2 YNNKEL (reference sequence). The CDR3 loop reads CASSQGQGAFF. In DNA form, the CDR3 reads TGTGCCAGCAGCCAGGGACAGGGGGCTTTCTTT.

J is TRBJ2-3 and V is TRBV14, with 7 bases lining up with TRBD1. The CDR3 has 17 amino acids. V was pared by 1 base and J by 1 base, with 8 bases of the junction left unmatched. The V gene's germline CDR1 is SGHDN and CDR2 FVKESK. The CDR3 nucleotides are TGTGCCAGCAGCCAAGGGACAGGACCCCTACGCACAGATACGCAGTATTTT. Translation: CASSQGTGPLRTDTQYF. The full variable domain, completed using reference TRBV14 and TRBJ2-3, is EAGVTQFPSHSVIEKGQTVTLRCDPISGHDNLYWYRRVMGKEIKFLLHFVKESKQDESGMPNNRFLAERTGGTYSTLKVQPAELEDSGVYFCASSQGTGPLRTDTQYFGPGTRLTVL.

The chain uses TRBV19 and TRBJ2-2, with 7 nucleotides matching TRBD1. Germline CDR1 reads LNHDA; CDR2 reads SQIVND (reference sequence). With 8 bases clipped from V and 4 bases from J, the junction kept 4 bases outside the gene matches. The CDR3 loop spans 13 amino acids. The CDR3 is CASEQGITGELFF. CDR3 coding DNA: TGTGCCAGTGAACAGGGGATCACCGGGGAGCTGTTTTTT.

V is TRBV19 and J is TRBJ1-4, with D maybe TRBD1 (5 bases). This CDR3 is 14 amino acids long. The V gene's germline CDR1 is LNHDA and CDR2 SQIVND (reference sequence). The V end lost 7 bases, the J end lost 6 bases, and 15 bases lay between the germline ends. This CDR3 is CASTSGSTYEKLFF. For the CDR3, the DNA is TGTGCCAGTACCTCAGGGTCGACGTATGAAAAACTGTTTTTT.

This chain uses TRBV6-2 or TRBV6-3 with TRBJ2-5, with TRBD1 matching 9 bases. The CDR3 has 16 residues. The V segment lost 4 bases and the J segment 5 bases; nucleotides outside the gene matches: 11. Germline CDR1 and CDR2: MNHEY and SVGEGT. The CDR3 coding sequence is TGTGCCAGCAGTTTCACCCGGGACAGGGTGCGGGAGACCCAGTACTTC. Translated: CASSFTRDRVRETQYF.

V gene TRBV10-3 combines with J gene TRBJ1-4, with 12 bases identical to TRBD1. The J segment lost 3 bases and the V segment lost 10 bases, leaving 6 bases of the junction unmatched. The CDR3 is made up of 15 amino acids. The germline gives CDR1 ENHRY, CDR2 SYGVKD. The CDR3 DNA is TGTGCCACCCGGGACAGGGGGCAAGCTAATGAAAAACTGTTTTTT. Its translation is CATRDRGQANEKLFF.

This chain uses TRBV7-8 with TRBJ2-1, with 15 bases fitting TRBD2. This CDR3 spans 15 amino acids. Trimming removed 3 bases from V and 11 bases from J; junction bases left unmatched: 5. CDR1 and CDR2 from the germline V gene are SGHVS and FQNEAQ. CDR3 protein: CASSLGLAGGQQQFF. CDR3 in DNA: TGTGCCAGCAGCTTGGGACTAGCGGGGGGCCAACAGCAGTTCTTC.

The V and J genes are TRBV6-4 and TRBJ2-2; 7 bases line up with TRBD1. Germline V gene lookup returns CDR1 MRHNA and CDR2 SNTAGT. V was pared by 2 bases and J by 6 bases, with 0 bases of the junction left unmatched. The CDR3 loop spans 13 amino acids. The CDR3 DNA follows: TGTGCCAGCAGTGACAGGGGGCCCGGGGAGCTGTTTTTT. Protein product: CASSDRGPGELFF.

The gene calls are TRBV6-4 and TRBJ2-1; TRBD1 is a possible D gene (6 bases). V lost 6 bases, J lost 7 bases, and 13 bases lay in between. The CDR3 is 13 residues long. CDR1 is MRHNA, CDR2 SNTAGT, per germline. The CDR3 bases are TGTGCCAGCAGCCTGGACAGTAGGAATGAGCAGTTCTTC. It encodes CASSLDSRNEQFF.

This chain links TRBV10-3 with TRBJ1-1; weak D call: TRBD1 (5 bases). This CDR3 contains 14 residues. Deletions cut 0 bases from V and 5 bases from J, with 10 bases between. Germline lookup yields CDR1 ENHRY and CDR2 SYGVKD. The CDR3, as DNA: TGTGCCATCAGTGAGTCTCGGGGGGGTACTGAAGCTTTCTTT. Translating it yields CAISESRGGTEAFF.